Listed here are 30 T cell receptor beta chains from one sample, sequenced in a study of metastatic and nonmetastatic thyroid tumors. The entire patient cohort was treatment-naive prior to thyroid surgery. TCRdb redid the clone calls on the PCR reads using MiXCR. The sample carries tens of thousands of clones, around 12% recorded once. Sequencing was carried out using blood. Receptors were obtained from a female donor with papillary thyroid cancer or a benign thyroid nodule (not recorded which). Some clones in this sample may be carry-over from other donors' samples.

This clone was seen at least ten times. The rearrangement joins TRBV11-2 to TRBJ1-2; no reliable D call. CDR3 length equals 14 residues. Trimming pared 3 bases from V and 8 bases from J, leaving 16 bases between. Per the germline V gene, CDR1 is SGHAT and CDR2 is FQNNGV. The CDR3 DNA is TGTGCCAGCAGCTTCTCAAAGGGATGGAAGGGCTACACCTTC. Translated, it gives CASSFSKGWKGYTF.

This clone was detected many times. One junction end disagrees with the germline gene, perhaps due to a read error. The J gene is TRBJ2-7, the V gene TRBV2; no reliable D call. The V gene's germline CDR1 is SNHLY and CDR2 FYNNEI. The CDR3 has 11 residues. The CDR3, as DNA: TGTGCCAGCGGTAGGGCCTACGGGCAGTACTTC. As protein: CASGRAYGQYF.

This clone was counted many times. J is TRBJ1-1 and V is TRBV7-6, with D hard to call. The V end lost 5 bases, the J end lost 4 bases, and 11 bases lay between the germline ends. The CDR3 is made up of 13 amino acids. The germline V gene encodes CDR1 SGHVS and CDR2 FNYEAQ. The CDR3 is CASSLEATTEAFF. The CDR3, as DNA: TGTGCCAGCAGCCTGGAAGCGACCACTGAAGCTTTCTTT. The full variable domain, its missing parts supplied by reference TRBV7-6 and TRBJ1-1, is GAGVSQSPRYKVTKRGQDVALRCDPISGHVSLYWYRQALGQGPEFLTYFNYEAQQDKSGLPNDRFSAERPEGSISTLTIQRTEQRDSAMYRCASSLEATTEAFFGQGTRLTVV.

This clone was picked up many times. Given a much more abundant clone one base away, this may be a read error. The rearrangement links TRBV28 to TRBJ2-1; TRBD2 aligns across 12 bases. Germline V gene data show CDR1 as MDHEN and CDR2 as SYDVKM. The CDR3 totals 15 residues. As DNA, the CDR3 is TGTGCCAGCAGACAAGGGACTAGCGGGTACAATGAGCAGTCCTTC. Encoded protein: CASRQGTSGYNEQSF. Combining the CDR3 with reference TRBV28 and TRBJ2-1 gives the whole variable domain DVKVTQSSRYLVKRTGEKVFLECVQDMDHENMFWYRQDPGLGLRLIYFSYDVKMKEKGDIPEGYSVSREKKERFSLILESASTNQTSMYLCASRQGTSGYNEQSFGPGTRLTVL.

This rearrangement joins TRBV3-1 to TRBJ2-3, with 7 bases matching TRBD1. The CDR3 length is 15 residues. After removal of 1 base from V and 2 bases from J, the junction contained 3 bases not matched to a gene. The V gene's germline CDR1 is LGHDT and CDR2 YNNKEL (reference sequence). DNA of the CDR3: TGTGCCAGCAGCCAAGGACAGGGCGACACAGATACGCAGTATTTT. Amino acids: CASSQGQGDTDTQYF.

This clone was recorded many times. The chain employs TRBV9 and TRBJ2-1; D not resolved. The germline V gene encodes CDR1 SGDLS and CDR2 YYNGEE. The V end was cut by 3 bases, the J end by 5 bases, with 9 bases between. This CDR3 region has 13 residues. This CDR3 is CASSAESNNEQFF. For the CDR3, the DNA is TGTGCCAGCAGCGCGGAGTCAAACAATGAGCAGTTCTTC.

This clone was found many times. The chain has TRBV20-1 and TRBJ2-1; 9 nucleotides align to TRBD2. Germline-derived CDR1 and CDR2 are DFQATT and SNEGSKA (reference sequence). This CDR3 has 16 residues. V shed 4 bases, J shed 4 bases, and the junction held 11 bases outside the gene matches. CDR3 DNA: TGCAGTGCTATTATAGCGGGAGCCCCCCTATACAATGAGCAGTTCTTC. It encodes CSAIIAGAPLYNEQFF.

This clone came up many times. J is TRBJ1-5 and V is TRBV19; unclear D gene. The CDR3 has 15 amino acids. The germline V gene has CDR1 LNHDA and CDR2 SQIVND (reference sequence). The ends were cut back, 3 bases at V and 1 base at J, with 10 bases in the middle. CDR3 sequence (DNA): TGTGCCAGTAGTATCTCGGACTTAAGCAATCAGCCCCAGCATTTT. This gives the protein CASSISDLSNQPQHF.

At least ten counts were recorded for this clone. V is TRBV12-3 or TRBV12-4 and J is TRBJ1-5; D gene uncertain. There are 12 residues in the CDR3. The ends were cut back, 6 bases at V and 2 bases at J, with 5 bases in the middle. The CDR3 region is CASRVGNQPQHF. CDR3 DNA sequence: TGTGCCAGCAGGGTCGGCAATCAGCCCCAGCATTTT.

This clone was seen at least ten times. J is TRBJ2-7 and V is TRBV7-3; D may be TRBD1 (8 bases). CDR3 length equals 14 residues. V lost 4 bases and J lost 1, with 11 bases in between. Germline assignment: CDR1 SGHTA and CDR2 FQGTGA. The CDR3 nucleotides are TGTGCCAGCAGCTCACAGGGGGGGTCCTACGAGCAGTACTTC. It specifies CASSSQGGSYEQYF.

By frequency in the sample, this clone is medium-sized. The chain is built from TRBV6-1 and TRBJ2-7, with D uncertain. The V end was cut by 7 bases, the J end by 1 base, with 8 bases between. There are 12 residues in the CDR3. Germline CDR1 and CDR2: MNHNS and SASEGT. The CDR3 DNA reads as TGTGCCAGCAAAGGGAATTCCTACGAGCAGTACTTC. It encodes CASKGNSYEQYF.

This clone was seen ten or more times. The chain joins TRBV20-1 to TRBJ1-2; no reliable D call. CDR3 length: 11 amino acids. Trimming removed 6 bases at V and 8 bases at J, with 13 bases between. CDR1 and CDR2 (germline): DFQATT, SNEGSKA (reference sequence). Here the CDR3 reads CSALIVRGYTF. CDR3 sequence (DNA): TGCAGTGCCCTTATAGTCCGGGGCTACACCTTC.

In its sample, this clone was seen a few times. Just one base apart from a much larger clone, this may be a read error. This rearrangement joins TRBV5-4 to TRBJ2-2; 9 bases fit TRBD2. This CDR3 comprises 16 residues. V was clipped by 3 bases and J by 7 bases; unmatched bases: 10. CDR1 is SGHNT and CDR2 is YYREEE in the germline V gene (reference sequence). In DNA, the CDR3 is TGTGCCAGCAGCTCCCCAGCGGGGGGCAGAGACGGGGAGCTGTTTTTT. Its translation: CASSSPAGGRDGELFF.

This clone was detected ten times or more. V is TRBV5-6 and J is TRBJ2-1, with TRBD1 matching over 11 bases. The germline V gene encodes CDR1 SGHDT and CDR2 YYEEEE. This CDR3 has 15 residues. Germline trimming cut 5 bases from V and 6 bases from J; bases unmatched to any gene: 7. The CDR3 spells CASSWMGQGGNEQFF. In DNA form, the CDR3 reads TGTGCCAGCAGTTGGATGGGACAGGGGGGCAATGAGCAGTTCTTC.

V gene TRBV20-1 combines with J gene TRBJ2-1; either TRBD1 or TRBD2 may supply D (5 bases each). Trimming pared 6 bases from V and 1 base from J, leaving 19 bases between. Germline assignment: CDR1 DFQATT and CDR2 SNEGSKA (reference sequence). This CDR3 has 16 residues. In nucleotides, the CDR3 is TGCAGTGCGCTCATCTCCGGGGCCAGATCCTACAATGAGCAGTTCTTC. It translates to CSALISGARSYNEQFF.

This clone was detected ten times or more. J is TRBJ1-1 and V is TRBV5-1; 11 positions agree with TRBD1. The J segment lost 2 bases and the V segment lost 4 bases, leaving 7 bases of the junction unmatched. This CDR3 contains 16 residues. Germline V gene sequence: CDR1 SGHRS, CDR2 YFSETQ. This CDR3 reads CASSAGQGAINTEAFF. The CDR3, as DNA: TGCGCCAGCAGCGCCGGACAGGGGGCGATTAACACTGAAGCTTTCTTT.

This clone came up many times. The genes are TRBV20-1 and TRBJ1-2, with D uncertain. Germline V gene data show CDR1 as DFQATT and CDR2 as SNEGSKA (reference sequence). Trimming cost V 6 bases and J 8 bases, with 22 bases left between them. This CDR3 is 14 amino acids long. The CDR3 DNA is TGCAGTGCCCCGGACCTTGCCTATCCTATGGGCTACACCTTC. This encodes CSAPDLAYPMGYTF.

Notes on this clone: The DNA is omitted, as the CDR3 cannot be located on it reliably, and the CDR3 follows TCRdb's listing. CDR3 residues: CISVPEAPWNPGGSGTDTQYF. V gene TRBV7-5 combines with J gene TRBJ2-3; TRBD1, the D gene given by the table, was not confirmed from the DNA. TRBV7-5 corresponds to a pseudogene. The CDR3 spans 21 amino acids, including both terminal residues.

The table lists this clone with a few counts. The chain uses TRBV6-2 or TRBV6-3 and TRBJ2-3; 8 bases agree with TRBD2. Germline lookup yields CDR1 MNHEY and CDR2 SVGEGT. V was pared by 5 bases and J by 2 bases, with 15 bases of the junction left unmatched. The CDR3 runs to 18 residues. CDR3 protein: CASSAGTSGGHFTDTQYF. CDR3 coding DNA: TGTGCCAGCAGTGCCGGGACCAGCGGGGGCCATTTCACAGATACGCAGTATTTT.

Notes on this clone: The junction does not match germline at one end; this may be a read error. This chain uses TRBV20-1 with TRBJ2-7, with 9 bases fitting TRBD1. Germline assignment: CDR1 DFQATT and CDR2 SNEGSKA (reference sequence). The CDR3 is 13 amino acids. CDR3 in DNA: TGCAGTGCCCCGGGACAGGGATTGTACGAGCAGTGCTTC. It is translated as CSAPGQGLYEQCF.

This clone has ten or more counts. This chain joins TRBV5-1 and TRBJ1-4; D is possibly TRBD1 (5 bases). The CDR3 has 16 amino acids. The V gene's germline CDR1 is SGHRS and CDR2 YFSETQ. Trimming cost V 4 bases and J 5 bases, with 18 bases left between them. CDR3 loop: CASSLGQFKGNEKLFF. CDR3 in DNA: TGCGCCAGCAGCCTCGGACAATTCAAGGGGAATGAAAAACTGTTTTTT.

This clone was seen at least ten times. This rearrangement joins TRBV2 to TRBJ1-4; 8 positions match TRBD1. Losses at the gene ends were 7 bases for V and 7 bases for J; bases not matched to a gene: 14. Looked up from germline, CDR1 is SNHLY and CDR2 is FYNNEI. CDR3 length equals 16 residues. The CDR3 DNA sequence: TGTGCCAGCAACAACAACCGACAGGGGAGAGGTGAAAAACTGTTTTTT. This sequence encodes CASNNNRQGRGEKLFF.

This clone was counted a few times. One end of the junction fails to match germline, which may point to a read error. This chain joins TRBV2 and TRBJ2-7, with 10 positions matching TRBD1. This CDR3 comprises 14 residues. Germline lookup yields CDR1 SNHLY and CDR2 FYNNEI. Here the CDR3 DNA reads TGTGCCATCTTACCGGACAGGGGGACCTACGATCAGTACTTC. Its translation is CAILPDRGTYDQYF.

This clone was counted many times. The rearrangement links TRBV27 to TRBJ1-5; TRBD1 might be the D (6 bases). Germline values: CDR1 MNHEY, CDR2 SMNVEV (reference sequence). CDR3 length equals 15 residues. Trimming stripped 4 bases from V and 7 bases from J, with 17 bases between. The CDR3 nucleotides are TGTGCCAGCAGTTCATTCACAGGGTTTGAACAGCCCCAGCATTTT. This gives the protein CASSSFTGFEQPQHF.

The V gene is TRBV19, the J gene TRBJ1-4, with a weak D call TRBD1 (6 bases). This CDR3 has 15 amino acids. Trimming stripped 10 bases from V and 3 bases from J, with 18 bases between. Germline V lookup: CDR1 LNHDA, CDR2 SQIVND (reference sequence). The CDR3 DNA is TGTGCCAACAATCCCGGGGGGGCTGCTAATGAAAAACTGTTTTTT. Its translation is CANNPGGAANEKLFF.

At least ten counts were recorded for this clone. The chain carries TRBV19 and TRBJ1-5, with unresolved D. V was trimmed by 7 bases and J by 8 bases, leaving 15 bases between them. Germline values: CDR1 LNHDA, CDR2 SQIVND (reference sequence). The CDR3 length is 13 residues. CDR3 nucleotide sequence: TGTGCCAGTACCACCCTCTCGGGGAAGCCCCAGCATTTT. Amino acid sequence: CASTTLSGKPQHF.

This clone showed up many times. The chain links TRBV12-3 or TRBV12-4 to TRBJ1-1, with D perhaps matching TRBD1 (5 bases). CDR3 size: 15 residues. V lost 5 bases and J 5 bases, leaving 18 bases between the germline ends. The CDR3 reads CASSRRGKSGTEAFF. The CDR3 DNA reads as TGTGCCAGCAGTCGTCGGGGCAAGAGCGGGACTGAAGCTTTCTTT.

By share of the sample, this clone is medium-sized (0.01 to 0.1%). The rearrangement links TRBV6-1 to TRBJ1-4; unclear D gene. The CDR3 extends over 12 amino acids. Trimming stripped 4 bases from V and 15 bases from J, with 15 bases between. The V gene's germline CDR1 is MNHNS and CDR2 SASEGT. CDR3 sequence: CASSVPGWQVFF. In DNA, the CDR3 is TGTGCCAGCAGTGTTCCCGGGTGGCAGGTGTTTTTT.

This rearrangement joins TRBV6-2 or TRBV6-3 to TRBJ1-1; the D is unclear. Germline V gene lookup returns CDR1 MNHEY and CDR2 SVGEGT. With 0 bases removed from V and 1 base from J, the gap between germline ends came to 6 bases. There are 14 residues in the CDR3. CDR3 loop: CASSYSTPNTEAFF. CDR3 nucleotides: TGTGCCAGCAGTTACTCGACCCCGAACACTGAAGCTTTCTTT.

This clone appeared many times. This chain joins TRBV4-2 and TRBJ2-3, with 7 positions matching TRBD1. CDR1 and CDR2 (germline): LGHNA, YNFKEQ. V lost 4 bases, J lost 5 bases, and 9 bases stayed unmatched. This CDR3 has 15 amino acids. The CDR3 region is CASSRDRVGLDTQYF. DNA of the CDR3: TGTGCCAGCAGCCGAGACAGGGTCGGATTAGATACGCAGTATTTT.